The rows below give T cell receptor beta chains drawn from one sample of a study of T cells in Graves' hyperthyroidism and ophthalmopathy. TCRdb reprocessed the multiplex PCR reads with MiXCR, giving one entry per CDR3 protein. The table shows about 380,000 distinct CDR3 sequences, with about 15% occurring only once. Material: blood. These receptors all stem from a woman in her sixties with Graves' hyperthyroidism. CDR3s include the opening cysteine and the closing phenylalanine or tryptophan. D genes are given only for firm matches. The listing skips clone size in some rows; elsewhere it reads once, few, many or a size class.

d_call: TRBD2
v_call: TRBV28
j_call: TRBJ2-3
clone_size: NA
cdr3_aa: CASSSWGGLAGNTDTQYF
cdr3_nt: TGTGCCAGCAGCTCTTGGGGCGGACTAGCGGGAAACACAGATACGCAGTATTTT

d_call: NA
v_call: TRBV15
j_call: TRBJ2-3
clone_size: few
cdr3_aa: CATSGLPGTQADTQYF
cdr3_nt: TGTGCCACCAGCGGGTTACCCGGGACCCAAGCAGATACGCAGTATTTT

d_call: NA
v_call: TRBV3-1
j_call: TRBJ2-5
clone_size: many
cdr3_aa: CASSQRTSSETQYF
cdr3_nt: TGTGCCAGCAGCCAGCGAACTAGCTCCGAGACCCAGTACTTC

d_call: NA
v_call: TRBV9
j_call: TRBJ1-1
clone_size: many
cdr3_aa: CASSVASMDPNTEAFF
cdr3_nt: TGTGCCAGCAGCGTAGCTTCTATGGATCCTAACACTGAAGCTTTCTTT

d_call: TRBD1
v_call: TRBV19
j_call: TRBJ1-5
clone_size: few
cdr3_aa: CASSIGTGANQPQHF
cdr3_nt: TGTGCCAGTAGTATTGGGACAGGGGCCAATCAGCCCCAGCATTTT

d_call: NA
v_call: TRBV18
j_call: TRBJ1-1
clone_size: NA
cdr3_aa: CASSPKEDGRTEAFF
cdr3_nt: TGTGCCAGCTCACCAAAGGAGGATGGGAGGACTGAAGCTTTCTTT

d_call: TRBD2
v_call: TRBV5-1
j_call: TRBJ2-2
clone_size: NA
cdr3_aa: CASSLGGGWREFSGELFF
cdr3_nt: TGCGCCAGCAGCTTGGGCGGCGGATGGCGGGAGTTCTCCGGGGAGCTGTTTTTT

d_call: NA
v_call: TRBV12-3/TRBV12-4
j_call: TRBJ1-5
clone_size: many
cdr3_aa: CASRTSGGNQPQHF
cdr3_nt: TGTGCCAGCAGGACTTCCGGCGGCAATCAGCCCCAGCATTTT

d_call: NA
v_call: TRBV19
j_call: TRBJ1-5
clone_size: many
cdr3_aa: CASSIDLGGYGNQPQHF
cdr3_nt: TGTGCCAGTAGTATAGATCTCGGAGGATACGGCAATCAGCCCCAGCATTTT

d_call: TRBD1
v_call: TRBV27
j_call: TRBJ2-3
clone_size: many
cdr3_aa: CASTRDRDADTQYF
cdr3_nt: TGTGCCAGCACCCGGGACAGGGATGCAGATACGCAGTATTTT

d_call: NA
v_call: TRBV4-1
j_call: TRBJ2-3
clone_size: few
cdr3_aa: CASSQGRLTGLRRRDTQYF
cdr3_nt: TGCGCCAGCAGCCAAGGGCGATTAACAGGGCTTCGTAGGAGAGATACGCAGTATTTT

d_call: TRBD2
v_call: TRBV6-1
j_call: TRBJ2-3
clone_size: few
cdr3_aa: CASSQRGWGTDTQYF
cdr3_nt: TGTGCCAGCAGCCAGCGGGGCTGGGGCACAGATACGCAGTATTTT

d_call: TRBD2
v_call: TRBV30
j_call: TRBJ2-7
clone_size: NA
cdr3_aa: CAWSPGLAGGEQYF
cdr3_nt: TGTGCCTGGAGTCCGGGACTAGCGGGAGGCGAGCAGTACTTC

d_call: NA
v_call: TRBV28
j_call: TRBJ1-2
clone_size: many
cdr3_aa: CASRDGPNYGYTF
cdr3_nt: TGTGCCAGCCGGGACGGTCCTAACTATGGCTACACCTTC

d_call: NA
v_call: TRBV10-3
j_call: TRBJ2-1
clone_size: few
cdr3_aa: CAISDRLEDNEQFF
cdr3_nt: TGTGCCATCAGCGACCGGCTAGAGGACAATGAGCAGTTCTTC

d_call: NA
v_call: TRBV11-2
j_call: TRBJ2-1
clone_size: few
cdr3_aa: CASSLVVGGYNEQFF
cdr3_nt: TGTGCCAGCAGCTTAGTTGTCGGAGGCTACAATGAGCAGTTCTTC

d_call: NA
v_call: TRBV10-1
j_call: TRBJ2-3
clone_size: many
cdr3_aa: CASSAGWVSGGSPDTQYF
cdr3_nt: TGCGCCAGCAGTGCAGGCTGGGTGTCAGGGGGGAGTCCAGATACGCAGTATTTT

d_call: NA
v_call: TRBV11-2
j_call: TRBJ2-3
clone_size: many
cdr3_aa: CASSLDALGGTDTQYF
cdr3_nt: TGTGCCAGCAGCTTAGACGCGCTCGGAGGCACAGATACGCAGTATTTT

d_call: NA
v_call: TRBV20-1
j_call: TRBJ2-3
clone_size: many
cdr3_aa: CSATPRRGSPDTQYF
cdr3_nt: TGCAGTGCCACACCCCGAAGGGGCTCCCCAGATACGCAGTATTTT

d_call: TRBD2
v_call: TRBV12-3/TRBV12-4
j_call: TRBJ2-3
clone_size: NA
cdr3_aa: CASSDGLAGHADTQYF
cdr3_nt: TGTGCCAGCAGTGATGGACTAGCGGGGCACGCAGATACGCAGTATTTT

d_call: TRBD1
v_call: TRBV27
j_call: TRBJ1-2
clone_size: few
cdr3_aa: CASRSAGTGGYTF
cdr3_nt: TGTGCCAGCAGATCCGCCGGGACAGGTGGCTACACCTTC

d_call: NA
v_call: TRBV27
j_call: TRBJ1-1
clone_size: many
cdr3_aa: CASRSLGASLGAFF
cdr3_nt: TGTGCCAGCAGATCCCTCGGGGCTTCCCTGGGGGCTTTCTTT

d_call: NA
v_call: TRBV6-1
j_call: TRBJ2-5
clone_size: many
cdr3_aa: CASSESKSETQYF
cdr3_nt: TGTGCCAGCAGTGAATCTAAGTCAGAGACCCAGTACTTC

d_call: NA
v_call: TRBV3-1
j_call: TRBJ1-2
clone_size: many
cdr3_aa: CASNGRPYGYTF
cdr3_nt: TGTGCCAGCAACGGACGGCCCTATGGCTACACCTTC

d_call: NA
v_call: TRBV7-9
j_call: TRBJ2-3
clone_size: many
cdr3_aa: CASSFGSTDTQYF
cdr3_nt: TGTGCCAGCAGCTTTGGAAGCACAGATACGCAGTATTTT

d_call: NA
v_call: TRBV7-8
j_call: TRBJ2-5
clone_size: many
cdr3_aa: CASRGRGYRETQYF
cdr3_nt: TGTGCCAGCAGAGGCAGGGGTTATCGTGAGACCCAGTACTTC

d_call: TRBD1
v_call: TRBV6-1
j_call: TRBJ2-1
clone_size: many
cdr3_aa: CASSYGTASYNEQFF
cdr3_nt: TGTGCCAGCAGTTATGGGACAGCTTCCTACAATGAGCAGTTCTTC

d_call: NA
v_call: TRBV11-2
j_call: TRBJ2-1
clone_size: many
cdr3_aa: CASSLGASAHNEQFF
cdr3_nt: TGTGCCAGCAGCCTAGGGGCTAGCGCCCACAATGAGCAGTTCTTC

d_call: NA
v_call: TRBV4-1
j_call: TRBJ1-2
clone_size: few
cdr3_aa: CASSQNTGYGYTF
cdr3_nt: TGCGCCAGCAGCCAGAACACAGGATATGGCTACACCTTC

d_call: NA
v_call: TRBV20-1
j_call: TRBJ2-1
clone_size: NA
cdr3_aa: CSASGGSIHNEQFF
cdr3_nt: TGCAGTGCTAGTGGTGGGAGTATTCACAATGAGCAGTTCTTC

d_call: TRBD1
v_call: TRBV20-1
j_call: TRBJ1-2
clone_size: NA
cdr3_aa: CSARDVGGAGGYTF
cdr3_nt: TGCAGTGCTAGAGATGTAGGGGGCGCCGGTGGCTACACCTTC

d_call: NA
v_call: TRBV20-1
j_call: TRBJ1-5
clone_size: many
cdr3_aa: CSARDFQGQCSNQPQHF
cdr3_nt: TGCAGTGCTAGAGATTTTCAAGGACAGTGTAGCAATCAGCCCCAGCATTTT